The entry below describes one TCR beta chain. Antigen unknown. With 9 bases clipped from V and 6 bases from J, the junction kept 11 bases outside the gene matches. CDR3 length: 13 amino acids. This sample was included in a study of early T cells in non-severe SARS-CoV-2 infection. Turning to the study itself: Unsorted whole blood bulk RNA was sequenced, with unpaired chains. Study results and caveats: Private and CD4 specificities were missed by VDJdb matching, which favored anti-spike CD8 responses.

The TCR library protocol attached unique molecular identifiers to the individual cDNA molecules. TCRdb analysed the 5' RACE reads with MiXCR anew, one entry per CDR3 protein. The sample has approximately 84,000 distinct CDR3 sequences, about 12% seen once. The genes are TRBV12-3 or TRBV12-4 and TRBJ2-7; 7 nucleotides align to TRBD2. The sequenced sample consisted of whole blood. This TCR was recovered from an adult who was a healthcare worker with PCR-confirmed SARS-CoV-2 infection or an uninfected control (not recorded which). This CDR3 is CASFGTILAEQYF. For the CDR3, the DNA is TGTGCCAGTTTCGGGACTATTCTCGCCGAGCAGTACTTC.